The 27 T cell receptor beta chains listed next were all sequenced from one sample in a study of CD8 T cells in ankylosing spondylitis. Notes on the study in general: Ankylosing spondylitis blood appeared to be characterized by a TCR beta motif of eight or nine highly homologous variants.

MiXCR, applied by TCRdb to the 5' RACE reads, yields one record per CDR3 protein. Of about 510,000 distinct CDR3 sequences in the sample, under 5.5% are singletons; the top ten hold roughly 3.5%. Antigens of these TCRs are unknown. The sample was blood, either unsorted or a sorted T cell fraction (not recorded which). The receptors were gathered from a male donor with ankylosing spondylitis.

This rearrangement joins TRBV2 to TRBJ2-5, with D perhaps matching TRBD2 (6 bases). The CDR3 loop spans 12 amino acids. V was trimmed by 11 bases and J by 5 bases, leaving 15 bases between them. Germline assignment: CDR1 SNHLY and CDR2 FYNNEI. The CDR3 loop reads CAGRREAETQYF. The CDR3 DNA follows: TGTGCCGGTCGGAGGGAGGCCGAGACCCAGTACTTC.

There are many counts of this clonotype. The chain combines TRBV20-1 with TRBJ1-3, with 7 nucleotides matching TRBD1. J was trimmed by 2 bases and V by 6 bases; bases with no gene match: 7. The CDR3 has 14 amino acids. Germline CDR1 reads DFQATT; CDR2 reads SNEGSKA (reference sequence). CDR3 sequence reads: CSAKTGLPGNTIYF. The CDR3 DNA is TGCAGTGCAAAGACAGGGCTCCCTGGAAACACCATATATTTT.

This clonotype was seen repeatedly, ten times or more. This chain connects TRBV7-9 to TRBJ2-3; perhaps TRBD1 as D (5 bases). Germline V lookup: CDR1 SEHNR, CDR2 FQNEAQ (reference sequence). Trimming took off 5 bases at V and 4 bases at J, with 13 bases between the two ends. CDR3 length: 14 residues. CDR3: CASSNVRGPDTQYF. The CDR3 nucleotides are TGTGCCAGCAGCAACGTAAGGGGTCCAGATACGCAGTATTTT.

This clonotype was seen at least ten times. The chain uses TRBV4-3 and TRBJ2-2; maybe TRBD1 (6 bases). The V end was cut by 4 bases, the J end by 4 bases, with 13 bases between. This CDR3 is built from 15 residues. From germline, CDR1 is LGHNA and CDR2 YSLEER. This CDR3 is CASSPGRGPTGELFF. CDR3 DNA: TGCGCCAGCAGCCCGGGCAGGGGTCCCACCGGGGAGCTGTTTTTT.

This clonotype was recorded at least ten times. This rearrangement joins TRBV5-1 to TRBJ2-1; no clear D gene. CDR3 length equals 14 residues. Germline CDR1 SGHRS, CDR2 YFSETQ. V shed 3 bases and J shed 0 bases, with 7 bases lying between them. CDR3 DNA sequence: TGCGCCAGCAGCTCAGGAGACTCCTACAATGAGCAGTTCTTC. Its protein is CASSSGDSYNEQFF.

This clonotype was recorded at least ten times. The chain uses TRBV5-4 and TRBJ2-7, with 7 bases that match TRBD1. J was trimmed by 5 bases and V by 0 bases; bases with no gene match: 8. Germline V gives CDR1 SGHNT, CDR2 YYREEE (reference sequence). The CDR3 consists of 15 residues. CDR3 DNA sequence: TGTGCCAGCAGCTTGGCCGAGGGGGCAAAGGACGAGCAGTACTTC. Translated, it gives CASSLAEGAKDEQYF. Drawing the rest from reference TRBV5-4 and TRBJ2-7, the complete variable domain is ETGVTQSPTHLIKTRGQQVTLRCSSQSGHNTVSWYQQALGQGPQFIFQYYREEENGRGNFPPRFSGLQFPNYSSELNVNALELDDSALYLCASSLAEGAKDEQYFGPGTRLTVT.

A few counts support this clonotype. The chain is built from TRBV20-1 and TRBJ1-5; TRBD1 might be the D (6 bases). V was trimmed by 6 bases and J by 10 bases, leaving 16 bases between them. Germline V gives CDR1 DFQATT, CDR2 SNEGSKA (reference sequence). The CDR3 length is 12 residues. CDR3 sequence reads: CSASLQGGPQHF. For the CDR3, the DNA is TGCAGTGCGTCACTACAGGGAGGACCCCAGCATTTT.

This clonotype has a count of ten or more. V and J are TRBV24-1 and TRBJ1-5; D not certain. This CDR3 spans 13 amino acids. V was shortened by 2 bases and J by 4 bases, with 5 bases between the two germline ends. Germline-derived CDR1 and CDR2 are KGHDR and SFDVKD. The CDR3 spells CATSDSINQPQHF. CDR3 DNA: TGTGCCACCAGTGATTCAATAAATCAGCCCCAGCATTTT.

This clonotype was observed at least ten times. This rearrangement joins TRBV5-1 to TRBJ2-1, with 7 bases fitting TRBD1. CDR1 SGHRS and CDR2 YFSETQ come from the germline V gene. The ends lost 0 bases at V and 4 bases at J; junction bases unmatched: 7. The CDR3 extends over 16 amino acids. The CDR3 DNA is TGCGCCAGCAGCTTGGAGTCTAGGGGGCTGTACAATGAGCAGTTCTTC. Translation gives CASSLESRGLYNEQFF.

This clonotype has ten or more counts. The gene calls are TRBV6-1 and TRBJ2-5; D ambiguous. The V gene lost 4 bases and the J gene lost 2 bases, with 11 bases spanning the gap. Germline CDR1 reads MNHNS; CDR2 reads SASEGT. The CDR3 spans 14 residues. This CDR3 reads CASSGRIPQETQYF. The CDR3 DNA reads TGTGCCAGCAGTGGACGGATCCCACAAGAGACCCAGTACTTC.

This clonotype appeared many times. This sequence joins TRBV29-1 and TRBJ2-2; weak D call: TRBD2 (7 bases). The length of the CDR3 is 13 residues. CDR1 is SQVTM and CDR2 is ANQGSEA in the germline V gene. V was shortened by 7 bases and J by 5 bases, with 14 bases between the two germline ends. CDR3 bases: TGCAGCGGACGGGGGGCTTTTACCGGGGAGCTGTTTTTT. This translates into CSGRGAFTGELFF.

This clonotype appeared many times. V is TRBV4-3 and J is TRBJ2-1, with D perhaps TRBD1 (5 bases). Trimming left V 0 bases short and J 10 bases short, with 19 bases between. The germline V gene encodes CDR1 LGHNA and CDR2 YSLEER. This CDR3 spans 16 amino acids. The CDR3, as DNA: TGCGCCAGCAGCCAAGAAGGAACAGGTTCCCTCCGAGAGCAGTTCTTC. It is translated as CASSQEGTGSLREQFF.

The gene calls are TRBV20-1 and TRBJ2-6, with 7 bases identical to TRBD2. V gave up 0 bases and J gave up 1 base; unmatched junction bases: 3. Germline V gene data show CDR1 as DFQATT and CDR2 as SNEGSKA (reference sequence). The CDR3 has 16 amino acids. The CDR3 protein is CSARDLGGSGANVLTF. Written as DNA, the CDR3 is TGCAGTGCTAGAGATTTGGGGGGGTCTGGGGCCAACGTCCTGACTTTC.

This clonotype occurred many times. The J gene is TRBJ2-3, the V gene TRBV20-1; the match to TRBD2 covers 14 bases. This CDR3 comprises 19 residues. The germline gives CDR1 DFQATT, CDR2 SNEGSKA (reference sequence). V shed 5 bases and J 0 bases; nucleotides not matched to a gene: 13. The CDR3 sequence: CSAHSRRTSGRTSTDTQYF. The CDR3 DNA reads as TGCAGTGCTCACTCCCGAAGGACTAGCGGGAGGACTAGCACAGATACGCAGTATTTT.

This clonotype has at least ten counts. The J gene is TRBJ1-2, the V gene TRBV20-1; 12 bases align to TRBD1. J gave up 3 bases and V 3 bases, and 8 bases lay outside the gene matches. Germline CDR1 reads DFQATT; CDR2 reads SNEGSKA (reference sequence). The CDR3 is 16 amino acids. The CDR3 loop is CSARPPGQGADYGYTF. CDR3 nucleotides: TGCAGTGCTAGGCCGCCGGGACAGGGGGCGGACTATGGCTACACCTTC.

The V call is TRBV14, the J call TRBJ1-1; the match to TRBD1 covers 8 bases. The germline V gene encodes CDR1 SGHDN and CDR2 FVKESK. V lost 4 bases to trimming and J lost 6 bases; unmatched junction nucleotides: 4. The CDR3 totals 13 residues. The chain's CDR3 is CASSRDRLSEAFF. The DNA of the CDR3 is TGTGCCAGCAGCCGGGACAGGTTGTCTGAAGCTTTCTTT.

The sample holds many counts of this clonotype. V gene TRBV4-3 combines with J gene TRBJ1-2, with D possibly TRBD1 on 5 matching bases. With 0 bases removed from V and 4 bases from J, the gap between germline ends came to 12 bases. The CDR3 extends over 15 amino acids. The germline V gene encodes CDR1 LGHNA and CDR2 YSLEER. The CDR3 sequence: CASSQEAGAGYGYTF. CDR3 DNA: TGCGCCAGCAGCCAAGAAGCCGGGGCTGGCTATGGCTACACCTTC.

This clonotype was detected ten times or more. CDR3 region: CSATGTANSPLHF. The CDR3 nucleotides are TGCAGTGCTACCGGGACTGCCAATTCACCCCTCCACTTT. This chain joins TRBV20-1 and TRBJ1-6, with D perhaps TRBD1 (5 bases). V was trimmed by 4 bases and J by 7 bases, leaving 11 bases between them. The CDR3 extends over 13 amino acids. Germline CDR1 and CDR2: DFQATT and SNEGSKA (reference sequence).

This clonotype showed up many times. The rearrangement uses TRBV5-4 and TRBJ2-2; maybe TRBD1 (5 bases). CDR3 length: 16 residues. Deletions cut 0 bases from V and 4 bases from J, with 13 bases between. The germline gives CDR1 SGHNT, CDR2 YYREEE (reference sequence). This CDR3 reads CASSLDMGLGTGELFF. DNA for the CDR3: TGTGCCAGCAGCTTGGATATGGGGCTGGGCACCGGGGAGCTGTTTTTT.

This clonotype was counted many times. This sequence joins TRBV12-3 or TRBV12-4 and TRBJ1-4, with a weak D call TRBD1 (5 bases). This CDR3 is built from 14 residues. V was cut by 6 bases and J by 5 bases, with 13 bases left in between. The CDR3 reads CASSPHRTNEKLFF. In DNA, the CDR3 is TGTGCCAGCAGCCCACACAGGACCAATGAAAAACTGTTTTTT.

This clonotype was seen repeatedly, ten times or more. The chain carries TRBV27 and TRBJ1-3; D unresolved. The length of the CDR3 is 16 residues. Germline loops: CDR1 MNHEY, CDR2 SMNVEV (reference sequence). Trimming pared 1 base from V and 0 bases from J, leaving 10 bases between. CDR3 coding DNA: TGTGCCAGCAGTTTATTACAGCCAACCTCTGGAAACACCATATATTTT. This translates into CASSLLQPTSGNTIYF.

This clonotype was seen many times. This sequence joins TRBV10-3 and TRBJ2-7; 8 bases align to TRBD1. This CDR3 region has 15 residues. Per germline, CDR1 ENHRY and CDR2 SYGVKD. V was clipped by 3 bases and J by 6 bases; unmatched bases: 10. CDR3 in amino acids: CAISEWTGNIGEQYF. The CDR3, as DNA: TGTGCCATCAGTGAATGGACAGGGAATATCGGCGAGCAGTACTTC.

There are many counts of this clonotype. CDR3: CASSLMPGANYGYTF. The CDR3 DNA reads as TGTGCCAGCAGCTTGATGCCAGGGGCTAACTATGGCTACACCTTC. The chain is built from TRBV5-6 and TRBJ1-2; TRBD1 might be the D (6 bases). CDR1 and CDR2 from the germline V gene are SGHDT and YYEEEE. V lost 1 base to trimming and J lost 0 bases, with 10 bases between them. The CDR3 is 15 residues long. Together with reference TRBV5-6 and TRBJ1-2, the CDR3 gives the full variable domain: DAGVTQSPTHLIKTRGQQVTLRCSPKSGHDTVSWYQQALGQGPQFIFQYYEEEERQRGNFPDRFSGHQFPNYSSELNVNALLLGDSALYLCASSLMPGANYGYTFGSGTRLTVV.

In this sample, this clonotype turned up many times. CDR3 coding DNA: TGTGCCAGCAGCCAAGATCGAGGTGGACTCTTCTACGAGCAGTACTTC. This codes for CASSQDRGGLFYEQYF. V usage is TRBV3-1 and J usage is TRBJ2-7, with TRBD2 as a possible D gene (5 bases). CDR1 is LGHDT, CDR2 YNNKEL, per germline (reference sequence). This CDR3 comprises 16 residues. V shed 0 bases and J shed 3 bases, with 15 bases lying between them.

The chain uses TRBV5-6 and TRBJ2-3, with D possibly matching TRBD1 (5 bases). V dropped 9 bases and J dropped 2 bases, with 19 bases sitting between them. The CDR3 is 15 residues long. Per the germline V gene, CDR1 is SGHDT and CDR2 is YYEEEE. The chain's CDR3 is CAIGPGLVYTDTQYF. CDR3 bases: TGTGCCATCGGCCCAGGGCTAGTTTACACAGATACGCAGTATTTT. Full variable domain (remainder filled in from reference TRBV5-6 and TRBJ2-3): DAGVTQSPTHLIKTRGQQVTLRCSPKSGHDTVSWYQQALGQGPQFIFQYYEEEERQRGNFPDRFSGHQFPNYSSELNVNALLLGDSALYLCAIGPGLVYTDTQYFGPGTRLTVL.

There are many counts of this clonotype. The chain couples TRBV20-1 to TRBJ1-5; TRBD1 aligns across 8 bases. The CDR3 is 12 residues long. J was trimmed by 7 bases and V by 6 bases; bases with no gene match: 5. Germline V gene lookup returns CDR1 DFQATT and CDR2 SNEGSKA (reference sequence). CDR3 protein: CSAFDRGQPQHF. The CDR3 DNA follows: TGCAGTGCCTTTGACAGGGGACAGCCCCAGCATTTT.

Many counts were recorded for this clonotype. V is TRBV12-3 or TRBV12-4 and J is TRBJ2-7, with 8 bases fitting TRBD1. V shed 7 bases and J 5 bases; nucleotides not matched to a gene: 10. This CDR3 has 14 residues. The CDR3 loop is CASTRTGFINEQYF. CDR3 coding DNA: TGTGCCAGCACTCGGACAGGGTTTATAAACGAGCAGTACTTC.